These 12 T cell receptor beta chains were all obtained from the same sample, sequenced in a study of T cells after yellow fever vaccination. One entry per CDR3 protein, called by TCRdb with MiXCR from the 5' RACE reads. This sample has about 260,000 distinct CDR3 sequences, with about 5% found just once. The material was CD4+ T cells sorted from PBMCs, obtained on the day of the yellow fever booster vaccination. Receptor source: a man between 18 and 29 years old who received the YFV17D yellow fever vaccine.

Here the CDR3 DNA reads TGTGCCAGCAGCCAGACTGGTCCGGACTATGGCTACACCTTC. It encodes CASSQTGPDYGYTF. The chain uses TRBV3-1 and TRBJ1-2; no firm D call. V was clipped by 3 bases and J by 3 bases, with 11 bases between them. Looked up from germline, CDR1 is LGHDT and CDR2 is YNNKEL (reference sequence). CDR3 length equals 14 residues. The complete variable domain, with remaining parts taken from reference TRBV3-1 and TRBJ1-2, reads DTAVSQTPKYLVTQMGNDKSIKCEQNLGHDTMYWYKQDSKKFLKIMFSYNNKELIINETVPNRFSPKSPDKAHLNLHINSLELGDSAVYFCASSQTGPDYGYTFGSGTRLTVV.

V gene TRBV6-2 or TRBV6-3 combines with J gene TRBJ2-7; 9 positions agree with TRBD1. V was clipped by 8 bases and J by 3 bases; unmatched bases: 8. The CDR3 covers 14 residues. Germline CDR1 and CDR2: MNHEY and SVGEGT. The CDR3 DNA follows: TGTGCCAGCTCGGGGGACAGGGATTACTACGAGCAGTACGTC. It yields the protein CASSGDRDYYEQYV.

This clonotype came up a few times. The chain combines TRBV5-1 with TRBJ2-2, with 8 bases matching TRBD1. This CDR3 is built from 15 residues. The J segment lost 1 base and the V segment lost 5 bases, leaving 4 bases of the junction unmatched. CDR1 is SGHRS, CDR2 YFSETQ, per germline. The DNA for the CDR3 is TGCGCCAGCAGATTCGGACAGGGGAACACCGGGGAGCTGTTTTTT. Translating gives CASRFGQGNTGELFF.

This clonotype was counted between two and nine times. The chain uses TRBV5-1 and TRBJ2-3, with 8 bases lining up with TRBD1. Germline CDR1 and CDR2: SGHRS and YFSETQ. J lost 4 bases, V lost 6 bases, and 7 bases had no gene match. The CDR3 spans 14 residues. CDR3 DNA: TGCGCCAGCACAAGGACAGGGCCCCCAGATACGCAGTATTTT. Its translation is CASTRTGPPDTQYF.

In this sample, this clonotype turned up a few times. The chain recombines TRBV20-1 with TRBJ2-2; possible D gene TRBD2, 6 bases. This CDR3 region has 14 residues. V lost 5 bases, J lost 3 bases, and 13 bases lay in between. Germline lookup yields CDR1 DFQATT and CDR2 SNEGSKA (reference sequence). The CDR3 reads CSAYVGGYTGELFF. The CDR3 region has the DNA TGCAGTGCTTACGTGGGGGGTTACACCGGGGAGCTGTTTTTT.

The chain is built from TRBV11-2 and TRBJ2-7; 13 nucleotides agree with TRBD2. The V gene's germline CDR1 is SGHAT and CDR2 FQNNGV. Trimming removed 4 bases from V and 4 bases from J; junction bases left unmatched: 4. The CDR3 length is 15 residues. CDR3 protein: CASSYSTSGGYEQYV. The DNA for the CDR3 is TGTGCCAGCAGCTATTCGACTAGCGGGGGGTACGAGCAGTACGTC.

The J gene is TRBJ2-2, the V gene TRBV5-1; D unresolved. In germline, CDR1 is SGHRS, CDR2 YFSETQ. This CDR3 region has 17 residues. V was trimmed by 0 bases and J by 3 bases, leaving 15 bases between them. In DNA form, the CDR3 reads TGCGCCAGCAGCTTGGGTCCGGAAGGGTTCGACACCGGGGAGCTGTTTTTT. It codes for CASSLGPEGFDTGELFF.

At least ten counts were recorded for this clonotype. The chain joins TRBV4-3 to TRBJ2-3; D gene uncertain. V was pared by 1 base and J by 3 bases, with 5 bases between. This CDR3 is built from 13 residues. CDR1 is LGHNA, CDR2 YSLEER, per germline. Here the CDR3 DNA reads TGCGCCAGCAGCCAAGGCCTAACAGATACGCAGTATTTT. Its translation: CASSQGLTDTQYF.

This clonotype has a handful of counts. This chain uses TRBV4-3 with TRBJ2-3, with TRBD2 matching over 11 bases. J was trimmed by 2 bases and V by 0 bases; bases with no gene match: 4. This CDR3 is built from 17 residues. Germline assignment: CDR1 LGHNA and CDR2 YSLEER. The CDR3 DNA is TGCGCCAGCAGCCAAGAGCCTAGCGGGAGGATCACAGATACGCAGTATTTT. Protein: CASSQEPSGRITDTQYF.

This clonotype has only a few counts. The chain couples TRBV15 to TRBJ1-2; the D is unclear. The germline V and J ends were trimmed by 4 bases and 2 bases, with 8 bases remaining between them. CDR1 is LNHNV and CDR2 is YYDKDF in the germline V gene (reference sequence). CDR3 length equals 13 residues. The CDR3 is CATSKRGNYGYTF. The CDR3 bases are TGTGCCACCAGCAAGAGAGGGAACTATGGCTACACCTTC.

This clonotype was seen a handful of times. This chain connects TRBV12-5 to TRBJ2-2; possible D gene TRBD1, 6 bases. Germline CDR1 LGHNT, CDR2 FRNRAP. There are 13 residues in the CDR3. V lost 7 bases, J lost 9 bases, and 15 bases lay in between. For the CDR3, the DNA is TGTGCTAGTGCCCAGGGGTGGGGCCGGGAGCTGTTTTTT. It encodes CASAQGWGRELFF.

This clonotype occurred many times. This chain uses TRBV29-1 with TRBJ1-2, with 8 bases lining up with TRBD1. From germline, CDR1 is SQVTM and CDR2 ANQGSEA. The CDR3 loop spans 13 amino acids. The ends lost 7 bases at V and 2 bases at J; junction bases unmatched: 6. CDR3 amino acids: CSAGDRPNYGYTF. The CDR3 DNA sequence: TGCAGCGCCGGGGACAGGCCCAACTATGGCTACACCTTC.